This record covers a single T cell receptor (beta chain). Its antigen is not yet known. No per-base quality is available; no much larger clone lies one base away. The sample belongs to a study of OX40 agonist ivuxolimab in advanced cancers. Context from the whole study: Ivuxolimab was an agonistic, fully human IgG2 monoclonal antibody directed against OX40 (CD134), a costimulatory receptor. The dose-escalation cohort was 82.7% male with a mean age of roughly 62 years, ranging from 23 to 79. Intravenous ivuxolimab was administered to patients every 2 weeks at six dose levels: 0.01, 0.1, 0.3, 1.5, 3 and 10 mg/kg. Of the 52 patients in dose escalation, around 20 had hepatocellular carcinoma, some 15 had melanoma, 9 had renal cell carcinoma and 9 had head and neck cancer. Three dose-escalation patients achieved partial responses, one with hepatocellular carcinoma and two with cutaneous melanoma. Patients were allowed to have had prior anti-PD-1, anti-PD-L1 or anti-CTLA-4 therapy, and 40% of the dose-escalation patients had been treated with checkpoint inhibitors. The paper covers the monotherapy dose-escalation part of the phase I ivuxolimab trial, which included N of about 50 patients. Peripheral TCRbeta sequencing was intended to test whether TCR sequence diversity was altered and clonal T-cell expansion was caused by ivuxolimab.

Patients with autoimmune disease history or receiving systemic immunosuppression were excluded from the trial. In every dose cohort, peripheral blood was drawn for TCR sequencing at baseline, cycle 4 day 1, and cycle 7 day 1. Samples came from an open-label, multicenter, first-in-human phase I dose-escalation trial of ivuxolimab. Adults with locally advanced or metastatic melanoma, renal cell carcinoma, hepatocellular carcinoma or head and neck squamous cell carcinoma were enrolled in the trial. CD4+ and CD8+ T cells were sorted separately from peripheral blood before TCR sequencing. Overall results and qualifications from the work: Low levels of normalized T-cell clonal expansion were also shown by some nonresponding patients. At doses of 0.1 to 3.0 mg/kg, clonal expansion of both CD4+ and CD8+ blood T cells was observed from baseline to week 6. After ivuxolimab, expanded clones were on average more numerous among CD8+ T cells than among CD4+ T cells. In the 0.1-3.0 mg/kg groups, partial responders were among the patients with the lowest normalized peripheral clonal expansion, particularly in CD8+ T cells. The antigen specificity of the peripheral T cells that underwent clonal expansion was not determined.

The CDR1 and CDR2 encoded by the germline V gene are SGHRS and YFSETQ. From the cysteine up to the phenylalanine, the CDR3 has a length of 13 residues. Here the CDR3 DNA is all that survives: 39 bases in frame from base 1. At the junction V is shortened by 3 bases and J by 7 bases, with 12 bases in between. Genomic DNA was extracted from sorted cells for sequencing of the TCRbeta CDR3 region. The immunoSEQ Assay was used to sequence the TCRbeta CDR3 regions. TCRdb holds this immuneACCESS table with in-frame rearrangements only. Some clones are missing; in checked studies, unresolved V genes explain under half, and the rest has no known cause. This sample comprises approximately 78,000 clones, 88% of them detected only once. The ten largest clones capture approximately 0.98% of the sample.

Material: CD4+ or CD8+ T cells sorted from blood, obtained in a trial of the OX40 agonist ivuxolimab. This chain joins TRBV5-1 to TRBJ2-3; the D segment cannot be called with confidence. This TCR came from an adult with an advanced solid tumor such as melanoma, head and neck, liver or kidney cancer. The CDR3 protein sequence reads: CASSSELTYTQYF. Here is the DNA: TGCGCCAGCAGCTCGGAGCTCACTTATACGCAGTATTTT.